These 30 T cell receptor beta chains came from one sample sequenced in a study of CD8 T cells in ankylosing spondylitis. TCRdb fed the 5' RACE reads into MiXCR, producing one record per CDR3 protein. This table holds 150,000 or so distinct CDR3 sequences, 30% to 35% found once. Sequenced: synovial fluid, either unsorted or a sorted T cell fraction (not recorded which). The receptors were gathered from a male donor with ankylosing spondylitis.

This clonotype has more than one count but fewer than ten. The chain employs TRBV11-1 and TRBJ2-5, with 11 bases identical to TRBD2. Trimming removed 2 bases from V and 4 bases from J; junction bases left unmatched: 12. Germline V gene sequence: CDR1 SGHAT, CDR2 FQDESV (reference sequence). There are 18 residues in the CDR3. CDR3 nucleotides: TGTGCCAGCAGCTTATTCAAAGGTAGCGGGAGGGCCAGAGAGACCCAGTACTTC. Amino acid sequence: CASSLFKGSGRARETQYF.

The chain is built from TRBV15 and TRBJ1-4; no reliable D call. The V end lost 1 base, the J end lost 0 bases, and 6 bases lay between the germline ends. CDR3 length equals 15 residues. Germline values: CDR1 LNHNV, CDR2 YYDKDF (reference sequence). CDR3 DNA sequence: TGTGCCACCAGCAGAGGCCGGGCAACTAATGAAAAACTGTTTTTT. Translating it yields CATSRGRATNEKLFF.

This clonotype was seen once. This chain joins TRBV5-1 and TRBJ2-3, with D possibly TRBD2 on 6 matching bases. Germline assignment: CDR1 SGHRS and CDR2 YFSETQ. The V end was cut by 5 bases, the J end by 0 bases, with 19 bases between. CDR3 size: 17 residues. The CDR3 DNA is TGCGCCAGCAGTCCTATACGGGGGTTTGCTAGCACAGATACGCAGTATTTT. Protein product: CASSPIRGFASTDTQYF.

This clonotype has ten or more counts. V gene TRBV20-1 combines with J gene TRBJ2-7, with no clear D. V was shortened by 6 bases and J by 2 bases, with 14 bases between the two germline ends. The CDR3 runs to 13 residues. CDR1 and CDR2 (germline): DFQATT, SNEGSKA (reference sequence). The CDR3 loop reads CSALTRHPYEQYF. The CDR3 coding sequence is TGCAGTGCCCTGACCCGACATCCCTACGAGCAGTACTTC.

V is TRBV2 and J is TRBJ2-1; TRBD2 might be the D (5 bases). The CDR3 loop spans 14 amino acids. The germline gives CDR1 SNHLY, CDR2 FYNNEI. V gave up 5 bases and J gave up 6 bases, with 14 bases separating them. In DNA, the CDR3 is TGTGCCAGCAGTTCACCGCTACTAGGCAATGAGCAGTTCTTC. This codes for CASSSPLLGNEQFF.

The CDR3 protein is CASSTRDRGRTGANVLTF. The CDR3 nucleotides are TGTGCCAGCAGTACACGGGACAGGGGGCGTACTGGGGCCAACGTCCTGACTTTC. V is TRBV27 and J is TRBJ2-6; 12 bases agree with TRBD1. CDR3 length equals 18 residues. Trimming cost V 5 bases and J 2 bases; bases outside gene matches: 7. CDR1 is MNHEY and CDR2 is SMNVEV in the germline V gene (reference sequence).

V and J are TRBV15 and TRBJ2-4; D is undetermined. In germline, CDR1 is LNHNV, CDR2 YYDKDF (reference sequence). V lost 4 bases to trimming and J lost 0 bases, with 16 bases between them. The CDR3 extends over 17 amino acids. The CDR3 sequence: CATSTPGVGLAKNIQYF. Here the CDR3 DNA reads TGTGCCACCAGCACGCCTGGGGTTGGGCTAGCCAAAAACATTCAGTACTTC.

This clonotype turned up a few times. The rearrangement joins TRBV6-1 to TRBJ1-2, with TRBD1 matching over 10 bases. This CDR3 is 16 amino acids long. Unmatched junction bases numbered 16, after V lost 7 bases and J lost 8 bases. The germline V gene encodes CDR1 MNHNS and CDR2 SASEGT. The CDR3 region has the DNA TGTGCCAGCACCCAAGGACCGGGACAGGGGAAAGGAGGCTACACCTTC. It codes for CASTQGPGQGKGGYTF.

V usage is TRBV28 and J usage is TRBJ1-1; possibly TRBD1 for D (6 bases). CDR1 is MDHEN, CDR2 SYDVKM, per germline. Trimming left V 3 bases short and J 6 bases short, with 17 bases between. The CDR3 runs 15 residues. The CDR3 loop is CASSLGAGGAPEAFF. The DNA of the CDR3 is TGTGCCAGCAGTTTGGGGGCGGGAGGGGCTCCTGAAGCTTTCTTT.

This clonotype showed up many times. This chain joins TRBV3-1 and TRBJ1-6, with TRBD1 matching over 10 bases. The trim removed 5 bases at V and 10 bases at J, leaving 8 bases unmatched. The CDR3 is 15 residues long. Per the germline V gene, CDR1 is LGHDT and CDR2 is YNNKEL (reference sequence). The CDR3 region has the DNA TGTGCCAGCAGCAAGACAGGGGGCATAAAATCACCCCTCCACTTT. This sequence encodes CASSKTGGIKSPLHF.

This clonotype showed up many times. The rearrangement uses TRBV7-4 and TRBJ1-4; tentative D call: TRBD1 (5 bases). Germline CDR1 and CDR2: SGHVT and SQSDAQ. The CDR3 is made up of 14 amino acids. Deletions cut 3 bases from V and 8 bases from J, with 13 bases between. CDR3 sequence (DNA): TGTGCCAGCAGCTTCTCCAGGGTTAACGAAAAACTGTTTTTT. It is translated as CASSFSRVNEKLFF. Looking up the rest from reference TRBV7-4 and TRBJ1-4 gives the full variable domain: GAGVSQSPRYKVAKRGRDVALRCDSISGHVTLYWYRQTLGQGSEVLTYSQSDAQRDKSGRPSGRFSAERPERSVSTLKIQRTEQGDSAVYLCASSFSRVNEKLFFGSGTQLSVL.

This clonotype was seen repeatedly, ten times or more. DNA of the CDR3: TGTGCCAGCAGTTTATTCAGGGGACTTCTCCAAGAGACCCAGTACTTC. Translation gives CASSLFRGLLQETQYF. The chain is built from TRBV28 and TRBJ2-5; D may match TRBD1 or TRBD2 (6 bases each). The CDR3 is 16 amino acids. The germline CDR1 and CDR2 sequences are MDHEN and SYDVKM. Trimming removed 1 base from V and 1 base from J, with 13 bases in between.

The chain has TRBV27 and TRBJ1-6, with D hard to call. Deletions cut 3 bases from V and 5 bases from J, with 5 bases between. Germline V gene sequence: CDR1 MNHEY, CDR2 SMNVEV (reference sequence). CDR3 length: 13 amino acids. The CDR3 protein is CASSLSDNSPLHF. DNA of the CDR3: TGTGCCAGCAGTTTGTCGGATAATTCACCCCTCCACTTT.

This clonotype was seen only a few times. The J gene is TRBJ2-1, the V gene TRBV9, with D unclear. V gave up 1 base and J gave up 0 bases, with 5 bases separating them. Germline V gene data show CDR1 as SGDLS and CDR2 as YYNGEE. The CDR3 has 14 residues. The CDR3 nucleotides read TGTGCCAGCAGCGTAAGCCCCTCCTACAATGAGCAGTTCTTC. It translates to CASSVSPSYNEQFF. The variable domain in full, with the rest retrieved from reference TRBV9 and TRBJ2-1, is DSGVTQTPKHLITATGQRVTLRCSPRSGDLSVYWYQQSLDQGLQFLIQYYNGEERAKGNILERFSAQQFPDLHSELNLSSLELGDSALYFCASSVSPSYNEQFFGPGTRLTVL.

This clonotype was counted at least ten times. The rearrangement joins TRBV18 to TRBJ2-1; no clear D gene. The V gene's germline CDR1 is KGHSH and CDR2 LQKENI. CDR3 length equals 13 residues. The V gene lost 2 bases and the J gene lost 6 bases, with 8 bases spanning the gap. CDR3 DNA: TGTGCCAGCTCACCAAGGACCGTCAATGAGCAGTTCTTC. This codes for CASSPRTVNEQFF.

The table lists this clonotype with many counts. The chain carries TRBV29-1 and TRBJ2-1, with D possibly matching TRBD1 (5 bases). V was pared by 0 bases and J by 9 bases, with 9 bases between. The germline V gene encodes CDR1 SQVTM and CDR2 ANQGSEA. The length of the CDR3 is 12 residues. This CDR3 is CSVEEGVSEQFF. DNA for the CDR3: TGCAGCGTTGAAGAAGGGGTGAGTGAGCAGTTCTTC.

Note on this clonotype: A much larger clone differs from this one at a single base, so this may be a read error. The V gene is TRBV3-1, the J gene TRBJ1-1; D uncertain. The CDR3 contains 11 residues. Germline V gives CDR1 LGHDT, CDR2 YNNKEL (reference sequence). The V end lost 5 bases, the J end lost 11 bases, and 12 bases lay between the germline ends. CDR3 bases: TGTGCCAGCAGCTCTCTGGATGGGGCTTTCTTT. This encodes CASSSLDGAFF.

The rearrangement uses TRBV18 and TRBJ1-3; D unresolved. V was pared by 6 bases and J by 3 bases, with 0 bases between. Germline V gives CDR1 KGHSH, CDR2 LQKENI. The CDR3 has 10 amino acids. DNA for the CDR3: TGTGCCAGCTCTGGAAACACCATATATTTT. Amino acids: CASSGNTIYF.

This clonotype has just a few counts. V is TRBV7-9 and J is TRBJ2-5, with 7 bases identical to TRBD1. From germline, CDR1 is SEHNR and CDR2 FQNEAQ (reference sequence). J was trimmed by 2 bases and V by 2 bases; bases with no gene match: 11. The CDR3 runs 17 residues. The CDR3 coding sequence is TGTGCCAGCAGCTTAAGGTTACTGGTGGGACAGCAAGAGACCCAGTACTTC. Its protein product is CASSLRLLVGQQETQYF.

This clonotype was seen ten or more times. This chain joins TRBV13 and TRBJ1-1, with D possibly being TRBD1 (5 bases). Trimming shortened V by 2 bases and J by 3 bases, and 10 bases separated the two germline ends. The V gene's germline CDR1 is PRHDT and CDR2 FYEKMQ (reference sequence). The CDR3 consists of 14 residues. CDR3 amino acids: CASSLNGGHTEAFF. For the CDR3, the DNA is TGTGCCAGCAGCTTAAACGGGGGTCACACTGAAGCTTTCTTT.

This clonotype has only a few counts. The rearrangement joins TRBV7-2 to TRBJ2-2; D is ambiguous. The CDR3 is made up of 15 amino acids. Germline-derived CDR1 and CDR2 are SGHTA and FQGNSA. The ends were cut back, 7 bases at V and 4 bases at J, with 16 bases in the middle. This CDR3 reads CASTLWRASTGELFF. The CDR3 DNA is TGTGCCAGCACACTCTGGCGCGCGAGCACCGGGGAGCTGTTTTTT.

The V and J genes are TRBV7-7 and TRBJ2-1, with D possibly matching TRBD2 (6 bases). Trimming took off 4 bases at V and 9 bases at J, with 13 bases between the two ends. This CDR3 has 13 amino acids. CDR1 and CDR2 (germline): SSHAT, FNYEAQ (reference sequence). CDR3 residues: CASSSSGEREQFF. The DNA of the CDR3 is TGTGCCAGCAGCTCATCGGGAGAACGTGAGCAGTTCTTC.

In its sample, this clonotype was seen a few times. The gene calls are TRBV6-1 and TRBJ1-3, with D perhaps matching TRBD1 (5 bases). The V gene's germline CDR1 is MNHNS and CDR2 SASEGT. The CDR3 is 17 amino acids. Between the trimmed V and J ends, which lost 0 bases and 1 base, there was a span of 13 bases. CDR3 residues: CASSEAGGGVSGNTIYF. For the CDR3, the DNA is TGTGCCAGCAGTGAAGCGGGGGGGGGTGTATCTGGAAACACCATATATTTT.

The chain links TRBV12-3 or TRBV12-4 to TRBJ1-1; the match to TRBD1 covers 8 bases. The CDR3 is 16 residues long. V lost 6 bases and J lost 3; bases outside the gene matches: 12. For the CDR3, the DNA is TGTGCCAGCAGCCCCGACAGGGGCGGTGGGGACACTGAAGCTTTCTTT. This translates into CASSPDRGGGDTEAFF.

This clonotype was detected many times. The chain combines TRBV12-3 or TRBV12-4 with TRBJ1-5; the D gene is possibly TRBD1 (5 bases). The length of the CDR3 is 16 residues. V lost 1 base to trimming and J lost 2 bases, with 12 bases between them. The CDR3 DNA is TGTGCCAGCAGTTTAGGTTCCGGGGCCCGCAATCAGCCCCAGCATTTT. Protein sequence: CASSLGSGARNQPQHF.

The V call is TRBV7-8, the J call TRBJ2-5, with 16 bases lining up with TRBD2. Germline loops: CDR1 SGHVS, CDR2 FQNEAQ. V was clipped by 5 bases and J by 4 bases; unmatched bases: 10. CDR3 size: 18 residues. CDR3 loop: CASSRGTSGGAFTETQYF. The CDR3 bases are TGTGCCAGCAGCCGCGGGACTAGCGGGGGGGCCTTCACAGAGACCCAGTACTTC.

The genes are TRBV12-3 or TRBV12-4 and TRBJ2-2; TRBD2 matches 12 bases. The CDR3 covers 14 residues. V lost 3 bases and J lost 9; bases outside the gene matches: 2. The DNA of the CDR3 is TGTGCCAGCAGTTTCCTAGCGGGGGGGCGGGAGCTGTTTTTT. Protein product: CASSFLAGGRELFF.

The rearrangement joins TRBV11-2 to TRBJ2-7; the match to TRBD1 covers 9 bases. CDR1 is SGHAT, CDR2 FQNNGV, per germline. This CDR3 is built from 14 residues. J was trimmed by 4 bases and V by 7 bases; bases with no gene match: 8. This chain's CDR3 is CASIQTGGGYEQYF. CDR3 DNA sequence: TGTGCCAGCATCCAGACAGGGGGTGGTTACGAGCAGTACTTC.

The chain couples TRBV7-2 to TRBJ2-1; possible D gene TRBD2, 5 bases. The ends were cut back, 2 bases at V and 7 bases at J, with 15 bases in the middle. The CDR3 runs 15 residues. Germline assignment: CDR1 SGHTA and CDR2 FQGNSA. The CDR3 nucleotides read TGTGCCAGCAGCTTAACGGGAAAAGGCCAAAATGAGCAGTTCTTC. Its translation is CASSLTGKGQNEQFF.

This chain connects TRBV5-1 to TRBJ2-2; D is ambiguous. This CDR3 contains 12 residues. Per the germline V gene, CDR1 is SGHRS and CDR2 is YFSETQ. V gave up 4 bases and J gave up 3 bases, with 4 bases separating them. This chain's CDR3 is CASSPHTGELFF. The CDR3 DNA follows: TGCGCCAGCAGCCCCCACACCGGGGAGCTGTTTTTT.